Listed here are 31 T cell receptor beta chains from one sample, sequenced in a study of CD8 T cells in ankylosing spondylitis. TCRdb re-called the 5' RACE reads with MiXCR, one entry per CDR3 protein. The data show roughly 150,000 distinct CDR3 sequences, 30% to 35% seen once. Input material: synovial fluid, either unsorted or a sorted T cell fraction (not recorded which). The receptors were sampled from a male donor with ankylosing spondylitis.

This clonotype was seen ten or more times. V is TRBV20-1 and J is TRBJ2-1, with 11 bases aligning to TRBD2. After removal of 4 bases from V and 15 bases from J, the junction contained 11 bases not matched to a gene. The CDR3 loop spans 13 amino acids. Germline assignment: CDR1 DFQATT and CDR2 SNEGSKA (reference sequence). In DNA form, the CDR3 reads TGCAGTGCTATCCTAGCGGGAGGCCCCTTGTCGTTCTTC. Encoded protein: CSAILAGGPLSFF.

This clonotype was seen more than once but under ten times. This chain uses TRBV28 with TRBJ1-2; D gene unclear. Trimming removed 6 bases from V and 4 bases from J, with 15 bases in between. The CDR3 consists of 14 residues. Germline V gene lookup returns CDR1 MDHEN and CDR2 SYDVKM. CDR3 in DNA: TGTGCCAGCAGCGGGATCTCGGGCGTCTATGGCTACACCTTC. It codes for CASSGISGVYGYTF.

The CDR3 coding sequence is TGTGCCAGCAGCTTAGCCCAAACAGTGAGCTCCTACGAGCAGTACTTC. As protein: CASSLAQTVSSYEQYF. The chain recombines TRBV11-2 with TRBJ2-7; no reliable D call. CDR1 is SGHAT and CDR2 is FQNNGV in the germline V gene. The germline V and J ends were trimmed by 1 base and 0 bases, with 13 bases remaining between them. The CDR3 spans 16 residues.

The rearrangement links TRBV9 to TRBJ2-2; TRBD1 matches at 9 bases. With 0 bases clipped from V and 6 bases from J, the junction kept 3 bases outside the gene matches. CDR1 and CDR2 from the germline V gene are SGDLS and YYNGEE. CDR3 length equals 15 residues. The CDR3: CASSVEGQGSGELFF. For the CDR3, the DNA is TGTGCCAGCAGCGTAGAGGGACAGGGATCCGGGGAGCTGTTTTTT.

The rearrangement links TRBV5-6 to TRBJ2-1; TRBD2 might be the D (6 bases). Germline CDR1 reads SGHDT; CDR2 reads YYEEEE. This CDR3 has 15 residues. V was shortened by 4 bases and J by 2 bases, with 13 bases between the two germline ends. CDR3 bases: TGTGCCAGCAGCCGTACTAGCAGTCCCTACAATGAGCAGTTCTTC. This gives the protein CASSRTSSPYNEQFF.

At least ten counts were recorded for this clonotype. The genes are TRBV12-3 or TRBV12-4 and TRBJ2-6; D possibly corresponds to TRBD1 (5 bases). V shed 3 bases and J shed 0 bases, with 18 bases lying between them. The CDR3 extends over 19 amino acids. The CDR3 loop is CASSLRLRDSPSGANVLTF. CDR3 DNA sequence: TGTGCCAGCAGTTTGAGATTGAGAGACAGTCCCTCTGGGGCCAACGTCCTGACTTTC.

This clonotype was picked up many times. This chain connects TRBV12-3 or TRBV12-4 to TRBJ1-6, with D possibly TRBD1 on 5 matching bases. CDR3 length equals 14 residues. Trimming cost V 3 bases and J 5 bases, with 8 bases left between them. The CDR3 reads CASSLRQNNSPLHF. The CDR3 DNA sequence: TGTGCCAGCAGTTTGAGACAGAATAATTCACCCCTCCACTTT.

This clonotype was counted only a few times. J is TRBJ2-5 and V is TRBV28, with D possibly being TRBD2 (5 bases). The CDR3 is 14 amino acids. From germline, CDR1 is MDHEN and CDR2 SYDVKM. V dropped 5 bases and J dropped 5 bases, with 15 bases sitting between them. CDR3 residues: CASSTRTALETQYF. CDR3 bases: TGTGCCAGCAGTACCCGGACTGCCCTGGAGACCCAGTACTTC.

CDR3 protein: CASSLRTGGYNEQFF. For the CDR3, the DNA is TGTGCCAGCAGTTTACGGACAGGAGGATACAATGAGCAGTTCTTC. J is TRBJ2-1 and V is TRBV28; TRBD1 matches 7 bases. CDR3 length: 15 residues. Germline V CDR1 and CDR2: MDHEN, SYDVKM. J was trimmed by 4 bases and V by 2 bases; bases with no gene match: 5.

This clonotype was observed a single time. The gene calls are TRBV7-8 and TRBJ2-1, with 8 bases that match TRBD1. Trimming took 5 bases from V and 7 from J; bases not matched to a gene: 10. Germline CDR1 and CDR2: SGHVS and FQNEAQ. CDR3 length: 15 residues. The CDR3 sequence: CASSPRQGFGNEQFF. The CDR3 DNA sequence: TGTGCCAGCAGCCCCCGACAGGGGTTTGGGAATGAGCAGTTCTTC.

This clonotype was detected a few times. V is TRBV6-5 and J is TRBJ2-1; 15 bases are a match to TRBD2. The V and J ends lost 7 bases and 8 bases, in that order; junction bases with no gene match: 6. Germline V CDR1 and CDR2: MNHEY, SVGAGI. This CDR3 has 15 residues. The CDR3 loop reads CASTSGLAGGDEQFF. CDR3 nucleotides: TGTGCCAGCACTTCGGGACTAGCGGGGGGTGATGAGCAGTTCTTC.

V usage is TRBV11-2 and J usage is TRBJ2-7; 9 nucleotides align to TRBD2. Germline CDR1 reads SGHAT; CDR2 reads FQNNGV. After removal of 8 bases from V and 5 bases from J, the junction contained 19 bases not matched to a gene. The CDR3 has 17 amino acids. This CDR3 reads CASSTSLSAGGWNEQYF. CDR3 coding DNA: TGTGCCAGCTCCACCTCCCTTTCTGCGGGAGGGTGGAACGAGCAGTACTTC.

On this clonotype itself: One end of the junction fails to match germline, which may point to a read error. The gene calls are TRBV20-1 and TRBJ1-2; TRBD1 matches 7 bases. Looked up from germline, CDR1 is DFQATT and CDR2 is SNEGSKA (reference sequence). The CDR3 is made up of 14 amino acids. CDR3 region: CSSRTGQERRGYTF. The CDR3 coding sequence is TGCAGTTCTAGGACCGGACAGGAACGGCGAGGCTACACCTTC.

This sequence joins TRBV5-1 and TRBJ2-5; D possibly corresponds to TRBD2 (5 bases). This CDR3 region has 14 residues. CDR1 and CDR2 (germline): SGHRS, YFSETQ. Between the trimmed V and J ends, which lost 0 bases and 3 bases, there was a span of 9 bases. This chain's CDR3 is CASSLGGQEETQYF. CDR3 DNA sequence: TGCGCCAGCAGCTTGGGAGGGCAGGAAGAGACCCAGTACTTC.

This clonotype was observed a handful of times. The gene calls are TRBV20-1 and TRBJ2-5; D call uncertain. The CDR3 loop spans 11 amino acids. Trimming removed 6 bases at V and 5 bases at J, with 10 bases between. CDR1 and CDR2 from the germline V gene are DFQATT and SNEGSKA (reference sequence). CDR3 residues: CSALPGETQYF. The DNA for the CDR3 is TGCAGTGCACTGCCTGGGGAGACCCAGTACTTC.

The gene calls are TRBV20-1 and TRBJ2-7; D may be TRBD1 or TRBD2 (6 bases each). V lost 4 bases, J lost 5 bases, and 18 bases lay in between. The CDR3 is 14 residues long. Germline V gene data show CDR1 as DFQATT and CDR2 as SNEGSKA (reference sequence). This CDR3 is CSAKGGQGLDEQYF. The CDR3 DNA reads TGCAGTGCTAAGGGGGGTCAGGGGCTCGACGAGCAGTACTTC.

In its sample, this clonotype was seen a few times. The chain joins TRBV12-3 or TRBV12-4 to TRBJ1-5; possibly TRBD1 for D (6 bases). V dropped 0 bases and J dropped 6 bases, with 15 bases sitting between them. This CDR3 region has 16 residues. This CDR3 is CASSLAHRGAPQPQHF. CDR3 bases: TGTGCCAGCAGTTTAGCCCATCGGGGGGCACCTCAGCCCCAGCATTTT.

The table lists this clonotype with a few counts. This chain connects TRBV6-2 or TRBV6-3 to TRBJ1-5; D remains ambiguous. This CDR3 is 14 amino acids long. CDR1 and CDR2 from the germline V gene are MNHEY and SVGEGT. Trimming pared 7 bases from V and 1 base from J, leaving 11 bases between. The CDR3 coding sequence is TGTGCCAGCACGGGCAGTTCGAGCAATCAGCCCCAGCATTTT. Residues: CASTGSSSNQPQHF.

This clonotype was found a few times. The V gene is TRBV5-1, the J gene TRBJ2-5, with D possibly TRBD2 on 6 matching bases. V lost 5 bases to trimming and J lost 1 base, with 12 bases between them. CDR3 length: 14 amino acids. Germline CDR1 reads SGHRS; CDR2 reads YFSETQ. CDR3 loop: CASRTRGVQETQYF. The DNA of the CDR3 is TGCGCCAGCAGGACTAGAGGGGTCCAAGAGACCCAGTACTTC.

There are a few counts of this clonotype. The chain links TRBV12-3 or TRBV12-4 to TRBJ2-3; D is ambiguous. CDR3 length: 12 amino acids. Trimming took 4 bases from V and 3 from J, leaving 5 bases between them. The CDR3 here is CASSSFTDTQYF. The DNA of the CDR3 is TGTGCCAGCAGTTCCTTTACAGATACGCAGTATTTT.

This clonotype has ten or more counts. The CDR3 loop reads CASSLRLDTQYF. The DNA of the CDR3 is TGTGCCAGCAGCTTGCGCCTTGATACGCAGTATTTT. The chain has TRBV5-6 and TRBJ2-3, with D unclear. The germline gives CDR1 SGHDT, CDR2 YYEEEE. The ends were cut back, 1 base at V and 6 bases at J, with 6 bases in the middle. The CDR3 spans 12 residues.

The rearrangement links TRBV20-1 to TRBJ2-3, with 7 bases aligning to TRBD2. The CDR3 extends over 15 amino acids. V lost 3 bases to trimming and J lost 1 base; unmatched junction nucleotides: 7. Germline V gene data show CDR1 as DFQATT and CDR2 as SNEGSKA (reference sequence). DNA for the CDR3: TGCAGTGCTAGCCCCGACAGCGGGGGCACAGATACGCAGTATTTT. This encodes CSASPDSGGTDTQYF.

The V call is TRBV20-1, the J call TRBJ1-1; D not certain. The CDR3 is 13 amino acids. CDR1 is DFQATT, CDR2 SNEGSKA, per germline (reference sequence). Trimming removed 7 bases from V and 1 base from J, with 13 bases in between. As DNA, the CDR3 is TGCAGTGTGGAGCCGTGGCCGAACACTGAAGCTTTCTTT. The encoded protein is CSVEPWPNTEAFF.

This clonotype was observed a handful of times. The genes are TRBV28 and TRBJ2-2, with 7 bases matching TRBD2. This CDR3 is 17 amino acids long. With V trimmed by 5 bases and J by 5 bases, 14 bases remained unmatched. The V gene's germline CDR1 is MDHEN and CDR2 SYDVKM. The CDR3 loop is CASSPRSAGVETGELFF. In nucleotides, the CDR3 is TGTGCCAGCAGTCCAAGATCCGCGGGAGTAGAGACCGGGGAGCTGTTTTTT.

A single count supports this clonotype. The chain is built from TRBV20-1 and TRBJ1-1, with a tentative D call TRBD1 (5 bases). The V gene lost 3 bases and the J gene lost 6 bases, with 17 bases spanning the gap. The germline gives CDR1 DFQATT, CDR2 SNEGSKA (reference sequence). The CDR3 has 14 amino acids. The CDR3, as DNA: TGCAGTGCTAGTTCCGGCAGGGAGGGCGCTGAAGCTTTCTTT. Residues: CSASSGREGAEAFF.

V is TRBV7-3 and J is TRBJ2-6, with D perhaps TRBD2 (7 bases). Germline loops: CDR1 SGHTA, CDR2 FQGTGA. There are 15 residues in the CDR3. V gave up 8 bases and J gave up 0 bases, with 11 bases separating them. CDR3 bases: TGTGCCAGCTCGAGGGGGGGCTCTGGGGCCAACGTCCTGACTTTC. Residues: CASSRGGSGANVLTF.

The V gene is TRBV5-1, the J gene TRBJ1-4; 8 positions agree with TRBD1. The germline V gene encodes CDR1 SGHRS and CDR2 YFSETQ. With V trimmed by 0 bases and J by 7 bases, 5 bases remained unmatched. The CDR3 is 15 amino acids. CDR3 sequence (DNA): TGCGCCAGCAGCTTGGTTTGGACAGGGACTGAAAAACTGTTTTTT. This codes for CASSLVWTGTEKLFF. Based on the CDR3 plus reference TRBV5-1 and TRBJ1-4, the full variable domain is KAGVTQTPRYLIKTRGQQVTLSCSPISGHRSVSWYQQTPGQGLQFLFEYFSETQRNKGNFPGRFSGRQFSNSRSEMNVSTLELGDSALYLCASSLVWTGTEKLFFGSGTQLSVL.

The gene calls are TRBV9 and TRBJ1-1; no reliable D call. CDR1 and CDR2 from the germline V gene are SGDLS and YYNGEE. Trimming shortened V by 4 bases and J by 0 bases, and 10 bases separated the two germline ends. The CDR3 totals 14 residues. The DNA for the CDR3 is TGTGCCAGCAGCCCCCGGAATCTGAACACTGAAGCTTTCTTT. It specifies CASSPRNLNTEAFF.

About this clonotype itself: The junction departs from germline at one end; a sequencing error may be responsible. The V call is TRBV20-1, the J call TRBJ2-7, with TRBD1 matching over 7 bases. Germline V gene data show CDR1 as DFQATT and CDR2 as SNEGSKA (reference sequence). The CDR3 length is 15 residues. The CDR3 loop reads CSARDLQGSSNEQYF. CDR3 in DNA: TGCAGTGCTAGAGACCTACAGGGGAGCTCCAACGAGCAGTACTTC.

This chain uses TRBV11-2 with TRBJ2-1; D possibly corresponds to TRBD2 (6 bases). CDR1 SGHAT and CDR2 FQNNGV come from the germline V gene. The germline V and J ends were trimmed by 4 bases and 0 bases, with 10 bases remaining between them. The CDR3 covers 15 residues. CDR3 protein: CASSSGDSSYNEQFF. In DNA form, the CDR3 reads TGTGCCAGCAGCTCCGGGGACTCCTCCTACAATGAGCAGTTCTTC. Looking up the rest from reference TRBV11-2 and TRBJ2-1 gives the full variable domain: EAGVAQSPRYKIIEKRQSVAFWCNPISGHATLYWYQQILGQGPKLLIQFQNNGVVDDSQLPKDRFSAERLKGVDSTLKIQPAKLEDSAVYLCASSSGDSSYNEQFFGPGTRLTVL.

This chain links TRBV12-3 or TRBV12-4 with TRBJ2-7, with 12 bases aligning to TRBD2. This CDR3 has 15 residues. Trimming at V came to 6 bases and at J to 6 bases, leaving 9 bases not matched to a gene. The CDR3 protein is CASSAQTSGRTEQYF. CDR3 nucleotides: TGTGCCAGCAGCGCCCAGACTAGCGGGAGAACCGAGCAGTACTTC.